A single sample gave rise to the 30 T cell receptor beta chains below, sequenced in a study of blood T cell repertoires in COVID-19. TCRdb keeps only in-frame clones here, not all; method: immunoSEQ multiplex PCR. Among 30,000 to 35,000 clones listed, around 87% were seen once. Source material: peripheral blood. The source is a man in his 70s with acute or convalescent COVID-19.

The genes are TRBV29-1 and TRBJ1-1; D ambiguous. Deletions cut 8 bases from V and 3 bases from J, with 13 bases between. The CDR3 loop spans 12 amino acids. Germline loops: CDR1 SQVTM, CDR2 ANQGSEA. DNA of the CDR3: TGCAGCACCGGACGGCGGGACACTGAAGCTTTCTTT. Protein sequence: CSTGRRDTEAFF.

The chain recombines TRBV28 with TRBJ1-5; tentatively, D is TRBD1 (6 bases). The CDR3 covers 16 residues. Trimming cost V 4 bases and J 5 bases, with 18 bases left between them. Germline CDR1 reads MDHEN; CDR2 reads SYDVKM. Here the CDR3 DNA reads TGTGCCAGCAGTTCGGAACCGACAGGCTCATATCAGCCCCAGCATTTT. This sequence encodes CASSSEPTGSYQPQHF.

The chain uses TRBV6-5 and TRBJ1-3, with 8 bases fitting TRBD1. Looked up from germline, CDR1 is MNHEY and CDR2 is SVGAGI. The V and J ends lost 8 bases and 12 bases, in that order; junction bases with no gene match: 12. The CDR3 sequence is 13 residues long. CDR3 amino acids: CASVLGQVIVIYF. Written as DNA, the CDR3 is TGTGCCAGCGTCCTGGGACAGGTAATAGTCATATATTTT.

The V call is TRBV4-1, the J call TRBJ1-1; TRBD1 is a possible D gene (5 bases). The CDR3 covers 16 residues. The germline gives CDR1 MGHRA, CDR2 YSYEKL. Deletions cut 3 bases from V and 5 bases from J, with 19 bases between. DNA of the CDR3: TGCGCCAGCAGCCAGCCAACGAAAACCGGGGGGACTGAAGCTTTCTTT. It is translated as CASSQPTKTGGTEAFF.

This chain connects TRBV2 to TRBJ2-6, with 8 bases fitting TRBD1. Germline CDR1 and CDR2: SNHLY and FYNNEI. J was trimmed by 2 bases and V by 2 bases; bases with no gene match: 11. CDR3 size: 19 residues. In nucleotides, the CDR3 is TGTGCCAGCAGTGAATATCCGAGACAGGGGCGGACTGGGGCCAACGTCCTGACTTTC. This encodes CASSEYPRQGRTGANVLTF.

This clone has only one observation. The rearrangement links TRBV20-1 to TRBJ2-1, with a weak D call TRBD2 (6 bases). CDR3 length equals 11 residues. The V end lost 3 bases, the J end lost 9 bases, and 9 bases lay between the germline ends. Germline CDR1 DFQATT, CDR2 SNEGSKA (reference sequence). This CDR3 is CSASGRGEQFF. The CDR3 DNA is TGCAGTGCTAGCGGGCGGGGTGAGCAGTTCTTC.

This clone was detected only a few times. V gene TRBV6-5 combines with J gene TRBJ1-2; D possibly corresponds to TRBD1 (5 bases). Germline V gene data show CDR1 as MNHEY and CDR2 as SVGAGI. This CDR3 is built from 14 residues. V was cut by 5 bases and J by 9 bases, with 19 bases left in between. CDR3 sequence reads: CASSPRPGPERYTF. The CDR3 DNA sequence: TGTGCCAGCAGTCCCCGGCCAGGGCCGGAACGCTACACCTTC.

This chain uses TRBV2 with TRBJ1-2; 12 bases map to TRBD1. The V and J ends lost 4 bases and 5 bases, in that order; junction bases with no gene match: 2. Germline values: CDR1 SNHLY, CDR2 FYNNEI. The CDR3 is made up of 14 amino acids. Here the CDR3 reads CASSGDRGRYGYTF. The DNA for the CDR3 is TGTGCCAGCAGTGGGGACAGGGGGCGGTATGGCTACACCTTC.

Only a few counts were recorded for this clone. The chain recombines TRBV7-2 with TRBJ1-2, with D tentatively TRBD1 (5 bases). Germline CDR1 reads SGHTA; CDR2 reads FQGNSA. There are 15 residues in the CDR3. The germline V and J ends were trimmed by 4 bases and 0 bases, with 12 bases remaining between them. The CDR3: CASSSLSGSNYGYTF. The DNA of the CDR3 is TGTGCCAGCAGCTCCCTCTCAGGGTCTAACTATGGCTACACCTTC.

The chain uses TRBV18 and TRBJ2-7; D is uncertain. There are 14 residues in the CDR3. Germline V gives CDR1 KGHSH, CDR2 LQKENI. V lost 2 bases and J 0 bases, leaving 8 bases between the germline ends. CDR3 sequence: CASSPAVSSYEQYF. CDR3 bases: TGTGCCAGCTCACCAGCAGTTTCCTCCTACGAGCAGTACTTC. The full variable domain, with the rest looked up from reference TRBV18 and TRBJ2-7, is NAGVMQNPRHLVRRRGQEARLRCSPMKGHSHVYWYRQLPEEGLKFMVYLQKENIIDESGMPKERFSAEFPKEGPSILRIQQVVRGDSAAYFCASSPAVSSYEQYFGPGTRLTVT.

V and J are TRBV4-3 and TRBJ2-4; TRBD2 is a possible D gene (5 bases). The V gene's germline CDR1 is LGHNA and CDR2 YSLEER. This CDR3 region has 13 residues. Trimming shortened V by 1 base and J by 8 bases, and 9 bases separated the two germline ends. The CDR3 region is CASSQVPGDIQYF. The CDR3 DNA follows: TGCGCCAGCAGCCAAGTTCCCGGGGACATTCAGTACTTC.

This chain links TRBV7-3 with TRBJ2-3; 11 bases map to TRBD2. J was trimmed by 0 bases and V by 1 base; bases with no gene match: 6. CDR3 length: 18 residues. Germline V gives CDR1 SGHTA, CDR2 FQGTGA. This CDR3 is CASSLSGTSGISTDTQYF. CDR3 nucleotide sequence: TGTGCCAGCAGCTTAAGCGGGACTAGCGGTATTAGCACAGATACGCAGTATTTT.

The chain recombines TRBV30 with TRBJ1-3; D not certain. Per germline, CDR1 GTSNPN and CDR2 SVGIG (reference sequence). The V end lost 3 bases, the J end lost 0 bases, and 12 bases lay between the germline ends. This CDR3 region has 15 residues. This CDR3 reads CAWSGSYLSGNTIYF. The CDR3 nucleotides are TGTGCCTGGAGCGGGTCTTATCTCTCTGGAAACACCATATATTTT.

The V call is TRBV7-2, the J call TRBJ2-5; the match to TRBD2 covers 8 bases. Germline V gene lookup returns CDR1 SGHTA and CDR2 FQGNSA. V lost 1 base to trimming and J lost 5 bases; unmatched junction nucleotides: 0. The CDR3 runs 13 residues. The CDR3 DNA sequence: TGTGCCAGCAGCTTAGGCGGGGGGGAGACCCAGTACTTC. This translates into CASSLGGGETQYF.

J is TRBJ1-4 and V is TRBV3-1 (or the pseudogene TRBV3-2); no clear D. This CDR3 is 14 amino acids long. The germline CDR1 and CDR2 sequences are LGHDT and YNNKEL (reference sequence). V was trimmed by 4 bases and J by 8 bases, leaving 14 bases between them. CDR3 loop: CASSLRALSEKLFF. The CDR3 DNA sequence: TGTGCCAGCAGCCTAAGAGCGTTATCCGAAAAACTGTTTTTT.

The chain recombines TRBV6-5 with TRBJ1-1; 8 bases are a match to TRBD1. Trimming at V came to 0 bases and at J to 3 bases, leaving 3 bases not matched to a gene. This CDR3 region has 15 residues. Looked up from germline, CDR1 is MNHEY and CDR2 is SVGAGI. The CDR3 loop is CASSYSGQGDTEAFF. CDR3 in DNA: TGTGCCAGCAGTTACTCAGGACAGGGTGACACTGAAGCTTTCTTT.

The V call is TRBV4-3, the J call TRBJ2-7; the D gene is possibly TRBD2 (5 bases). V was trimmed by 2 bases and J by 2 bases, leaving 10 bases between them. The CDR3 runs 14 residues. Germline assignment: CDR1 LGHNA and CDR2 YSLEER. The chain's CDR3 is CASSQNSGTYEQYF. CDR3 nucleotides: TGCGCCAGCAGCCAAAATTCCGGGACCTACGAGCAGTACTTC.

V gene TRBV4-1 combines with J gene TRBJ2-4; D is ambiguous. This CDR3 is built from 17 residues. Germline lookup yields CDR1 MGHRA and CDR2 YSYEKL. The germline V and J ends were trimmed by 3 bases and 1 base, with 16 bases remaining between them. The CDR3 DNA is TGCGCCAGCAGCCACTCCGCCACCAAGCTGGCCAAAAACATTCAGTACTTC. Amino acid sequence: CASSHSATKLAKNIQYF.

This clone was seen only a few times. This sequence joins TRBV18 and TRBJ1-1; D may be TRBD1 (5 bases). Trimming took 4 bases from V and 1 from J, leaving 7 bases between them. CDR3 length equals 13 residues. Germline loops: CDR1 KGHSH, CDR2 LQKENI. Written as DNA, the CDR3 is TGTGCCAGCTCACAACAGGAGAACACTGAAGCTTTCTTT. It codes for CASSQQENTEAFF.

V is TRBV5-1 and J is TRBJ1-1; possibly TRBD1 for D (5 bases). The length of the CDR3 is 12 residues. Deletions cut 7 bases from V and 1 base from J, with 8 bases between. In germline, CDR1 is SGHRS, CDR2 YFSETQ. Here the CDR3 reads CASSTGNTEAFF. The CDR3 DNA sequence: TGCGCCAGCTCAACAGGGAACACTGAAGCTTTCTTT.

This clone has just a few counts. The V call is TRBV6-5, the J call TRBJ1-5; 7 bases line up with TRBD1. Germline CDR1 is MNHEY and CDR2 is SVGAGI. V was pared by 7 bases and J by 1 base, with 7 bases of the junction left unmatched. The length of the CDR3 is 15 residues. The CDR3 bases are TGTGCCAGCAAGACGGCGGACAGGAGCAATCAGCCCCAGCATTTT. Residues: CASKTADRSNQPQHF.

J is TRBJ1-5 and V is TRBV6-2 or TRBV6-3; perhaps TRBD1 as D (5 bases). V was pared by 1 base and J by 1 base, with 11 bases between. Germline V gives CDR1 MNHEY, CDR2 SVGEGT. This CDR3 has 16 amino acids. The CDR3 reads CASSYYATASNQPQHF. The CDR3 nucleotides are TGTGCCAGCAGTTACTATGCGACAGCGAGCAATCAGCCCCAGCATTTT.

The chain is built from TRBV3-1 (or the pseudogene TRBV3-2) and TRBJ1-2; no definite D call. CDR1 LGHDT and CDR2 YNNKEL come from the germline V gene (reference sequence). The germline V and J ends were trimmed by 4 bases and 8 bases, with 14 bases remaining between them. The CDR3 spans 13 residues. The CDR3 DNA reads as TGTGCCAGCAGCCCCGTGGCGGAGGGAGGCTACACCTTC. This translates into CASSPVAEGGYTF.

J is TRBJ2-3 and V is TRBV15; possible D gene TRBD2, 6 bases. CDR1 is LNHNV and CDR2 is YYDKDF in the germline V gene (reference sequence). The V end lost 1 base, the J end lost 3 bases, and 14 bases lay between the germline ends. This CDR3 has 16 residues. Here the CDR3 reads CATSRGRGVGTDTQYF. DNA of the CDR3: TGTGCCACCAGCAGAGGGAGGGGAGTTGGGACAGATACGCAGTATTTT.

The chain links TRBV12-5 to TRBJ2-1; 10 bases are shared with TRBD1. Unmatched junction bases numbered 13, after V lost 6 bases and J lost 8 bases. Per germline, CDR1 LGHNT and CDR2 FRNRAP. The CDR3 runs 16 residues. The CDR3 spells CASGRDRGARGDEQFF. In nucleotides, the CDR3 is TGTGCTAGTGGCCGGGACAGGGGCGCTCGGGGGGATGAGCAGTTCTTC.

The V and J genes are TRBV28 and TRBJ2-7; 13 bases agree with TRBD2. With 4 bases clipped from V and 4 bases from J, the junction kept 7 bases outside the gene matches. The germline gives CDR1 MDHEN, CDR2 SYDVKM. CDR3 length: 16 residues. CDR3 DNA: TGTGCCAGCAGTTCCGTCCGGACTAGCGGGAGTTACGAGCAGTACTTC. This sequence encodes CASSSVRTSGSYEQYF.

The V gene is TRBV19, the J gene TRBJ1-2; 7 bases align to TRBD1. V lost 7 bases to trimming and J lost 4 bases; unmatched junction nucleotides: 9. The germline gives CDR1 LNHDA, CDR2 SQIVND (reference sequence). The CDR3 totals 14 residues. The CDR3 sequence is CASKVGGGPYGYTF. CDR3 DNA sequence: TGTGCCAGTAAAGTAGGGGGCGGACCCTATGGCTACACCTTC.

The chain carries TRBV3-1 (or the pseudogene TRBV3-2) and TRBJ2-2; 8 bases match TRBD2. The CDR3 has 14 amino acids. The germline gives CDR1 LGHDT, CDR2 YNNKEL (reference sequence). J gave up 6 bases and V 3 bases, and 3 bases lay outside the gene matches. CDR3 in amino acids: CASSQREVAGELFF. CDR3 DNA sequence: TGTGCCAGCAGCCAGCGGGAGGTCGCCGGGGAGCTGTTTTTT.

This chain's CDR3 is CASSQIRDQPQHF. The CDR3 nucleotides are TGTGCCAGCAGCCAAATCCGGGATCAGCCCCAGCATTTT. V is TRBV6-6 and J is TRBJ1-5, with D uncertain. Looked up from germline, CDR1 is MNHNY and CDR2 is SVGAGI (reference sequence). The CDR3 has 13 amino acids. The germline V and J ends were trimmed by 6 bases and 5 bases, with 11 bases remaining between them.

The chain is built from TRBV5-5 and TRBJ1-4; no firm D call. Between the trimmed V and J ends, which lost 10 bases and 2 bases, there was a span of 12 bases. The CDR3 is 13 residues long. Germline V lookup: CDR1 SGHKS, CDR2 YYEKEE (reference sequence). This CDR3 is CAAARGTNEKLFF. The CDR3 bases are TGTGCCGCAGCCCGGGGTACTAATGAAAAACTGTTTTTT.